This passage covers 10 T cell receptor beta chains from one sample sequenced in a study. Each CDR3 protein gets one entry after TCRdb re-called the RT-PCR reads with MiXCR. The repertoire holds about 680,000 distinct CDR3 sequences, 14% seen once, with 3.6% in the top ten. The sequenced sample consisted of memory CD4+ T cells from blood. The receptors were sampled from a female donor in good health, serving as a healthy control.

This clonotype has more than one count but fewer than ten. This sequence joins TRBV24-1 and TRBJ2-1; D remains ambiguous. V was shortened by 2 bases and J by 6 bases, with 4 bases between the two germline ends. Looked up from germline, CDR1 is KGHDR and CDR2 is SFDVKD. The CDR3 is made up of 12 amino acids. The CDR3 reads CATSDYSNEQFF. DNA for the CDR3: TGTGCCACCAGTGATTACTCCAATGAGCAGTTCTTC.

This clonotype was detected a few times. This chain links TRBV11-2 with TRBJ1-1; D gene ambiguous. Germline loops: CDR1 SGHAT, CDR2 FQNNGV. V was pared by 0 bases and J by 7 bases, with 9 bases between. CDR3 length equals 13 residues. The DNA for the CDR3 is TGTGCCAGCAGCTTAGACCGCATAGATGAAGCTTTCTTT. Residues: CASSLDRIDEAFF. The full variable domain, rest sourced from reference TRBV11-2 and TRBJ1-1, is EAGVAQSPRYKIIEKRQSVAFWCNPISGHATLYWYQQILGQGPKLLIQFQNNGVVDDSQLPKDRFSAERLKGVDSTLKIQPAKLEDSAVYLCASSLDRIDEAFFGQGTRLTVV.

The CDR3 reads CASSSRGGGADTQYF. Here the CDR3 DNA reads TGTGCCAGCAGCTCCCGGGGTGGTGGGGCAGATACGCAGTATTTT. The rearrangement uses TRBV7-2 and TRBJ2-3; a weak D match, TRBD2 (5 bases). V was shortened by 4 bases and J by 4 bases, with 15 bases between the two germline ends. The germline gives CDR1 SGHTA, CDR2 FQGNSA. The CDR3 is 15 amino acids. Looking up the rest from reference TRBV7-2 and TRBJ2-3 gives the full variable domain: GAGVSQSPSNKVTEKGKDVELRCDPISGHTALYWYRQSLGQGLEFLIYFQGNSAPDKSGLPSDRFSAERTGGSVSTLTIQRTQQEDSAVYLCASSSRGGGADTQYFGPGTRLTVL.

This clonotype was seen more than once but under ten times. The CDR3 sequence is CATRTTGGGTGELFF. In DNA, the CDR3 is TGTGCCACCAGAACGACAGGGGGTGGCACCGGGGAGCTGTTTTTT. The chain joins TRBV24-1 to TRBJ2-2; the match to TRBD1 covers 9 bases. Germline assignment: CDR1 KGHDR and CDR2 SFDVKD. CDR3 size: 15 residues. The J segment lost 4 bases and the V segment lost 7 bases, leaving 6 bases of the junction unmatched.

The chain combines TRBV11-2 with TRBJ2-3, with D perhaps TRBD2 (7 bases). V was pared by 5 bases and J by 6 bases, with 21 bases between. This CDR3 is 16 amino acids long. Germline assignment: CDR1 SGHAT and CDR2 FQNNGV. The CDR3: CASSPRGLGARDTQYF. For the CDR3, the DNA is TGTGCCAGCAGCCCGCGGGGGCTAGGGGCCCGCGATACGCAGTATTTT. Filled out from reference TRBV11-2 and TRBJ2-3, the complete variable domain reads EAGVAQSPRYKIIEKRQSVAFWCNPISGHATLYWYQQILGQGPKLLIQFQNNGVVDDSQLPKDRFSAERLKGVDSTLKIQPAKLEDSAVYLCASSPRGLGARDTQYFGPGTRLTVL.

This clonotype was seen a handful of times. The CDR3 region is CASRPYSNQPQHF. The CDR3 nucleotides are TGTGCCAGCAGACCTTATAGCAATCAGCCCCAGCATTTT. The chain is built from TRBV12-3 or TRBV12-4 and TRBJ1-5; D unclear. This CDR3 comprises 13 residues. Deletions cut 6 bases from V and 0 bases from J, with 6 bases between.

This clonotype was counted a few times. The chain carries TRBV5-5 and TRBJ1-2; no clear D gene. CDR3 length: 15 residues. With 0 bases removed from V and 0 bases from J, the gap between germline ends came to 9 bases. The germline V gene encodes CDR1 SGHKS and CDR2 YYEKEE (reference sequence). CDR3 residues: CASSLAATANYGYTF. Here the CDR3 DNA reads TGTGCCAGCAGCTTGGCCGCCACAGCTAACTATGGCTACACCTTC.

This clonotype was observed many times. The genes are TRBV20-1 and TRBJ2-1; 16 nucleotides match TRBD2. Germline V gene sequence: CDR1 DFQATT, CDR2 SNEGSKA (reference sequence). The junction had 15 bases not matched to a gene; V was cut back by 6 bases and J by 10 bases. The CDR3 has 17 residues. The CDR3 DNA is TGCAGTGCGAACCCGAACCCGGGACTAGCGGGAGGGGGGGAGCAGTTCTTC. Translated: CSANPNPGLAGGGEQFF.

The chain carries TRBV5-1 and TRBJ1-2; D might be TRBD1 (5 bases). This CDR3 comprises 15 residues. Germline V gene lookup returns CDR1 SGHRS and CDR2 YFSETQ. Trimming pared 0 bases from V and 2 bases from J, leaving 11 bases between. CDR3 residues: CASSLAGEANYGYTF. The CDR3 nucleotides are TGCGCCAGCAGCTTGGCGGGGGAGGCGAACTATGGCTACACCTTC.

The rearrangement joins TRBV20-1 to TRBJ2-3; no firm D call. Germline V gene sequence: CDR1 DFQATT, CDR2 SNEGSKA (reference sequence). The CDR3 runs 13 residues. V was pared by 5 bases and J by 11 bases, with 20 bases between. The CDR3: CSAQAPTPLGQYF. In nucleotides, the CDR3 is TGCAGTGCTCAAGCCCCGACTCCCTTGGGGCAGTATTTT.